The next 27 T cell receptor beta chains were all read from a single sample in a study of blood T cell repertoires in COVID-19. Sequencing used immunoSEQ multiplex PCR; TCRdb keeps in-frame clones, though not all of them. The data hold about 120,000 clones, with around 87% observed a single time. Source material: peripheral blood. The source is a woman in her seventies with acute or convalescent COVID-19.

CDR3 bases: TGCAGCGCGAGACAGCCAGGGGACGAGCAGTACTTC. Amino acids: CSARQPGDEQYF. The V gene is TRBV29-1, the J gene TRBJ2-7, with D perhaps TRBD1 (6 bases). The germline gives CDR1 SQVTM, CDR2 ANQGSEA. The CDR3 length is 12 residues. With 7 bases removed from V and 5 bases from J, the gap between germline ends came to 15 bases.

This chain connects TRBV9 to TRBJ2-3; D is perhaps TRBD1 (6 bases). Trimming cost V 0 bases and J 6 bases, with 8 bases left between them. This CDR3 contains 13 residues. The germline V gene has CDR1 SGDLS and CDR2 YYNGEE. Written as DNA, the CDR3 is TGTGCCAGCAGCGTAGATGGGGGCGATACGCAGTATTTT. Translated: CASSVDGGDTQYF.

The rearrangement joins TRBV23-1 to TRBJ2-1, with a weak D call TRBD2 (6 bases). TRBV23-1 is an ORF, with its function uncertain. With 2 bases removed from V and 4 bases from J, the gap between germline ends came to 12 bases. The CDR3 length is 15 residues. CDR3 amino acids: CASSQGSGDYNEQFF. Written as DNA, the CDR3 is TGCGCCAGCAGTCAAGGGTCGGGGGATTACAATGAGCAGTTCTTC.

The chain recombines TRBV7-9 with TRBJ1-1, with a weak D call TRBD1 (5 bases). V lost 0 bases, J lost 1 base, and 6 bases lay in between. This CDR3 has 14 amino acids. The germline V gene encodes CDR1 SEHNR and CDR2 FQNEAQ (reference sequence). CDR3 bases: TGTGCCAGCAGCTTAGCCGGGGGGAACACTGAAGCTTTCTTT. Protein product: CASSLAGGNTEAFF.

The gene calls are TRBV14 and TRBJ2-6; D is unresolved. CDR3 size: 18 residues. Germline loops: CDR1 SGHDN, CDR2 FVKESK. Trimming removed 1 base from V and 0 bases from J, with 13 bases in between. The CDR3, as DNA: TGTGCCAGCAGCCAAGTGATCAACTCGTACTCTGGGGCCAACGTCCTGACTTTC. Amino acid sequence: CASSQVINSYSGANVLTF.

The V call is TRBV5-3, the J call TRBJ2-3; 11 bases are shared with TRBD2. TRBV5-3 is assigned to the ORF class and has an uncertain function. The length of the CDR3 is 15 residues. V lost 4 bases to trimming and J lost 0 bases; unmatched junction nucleotides: 1. CDR3 nucleotide sequence: TGTGCCAGAAGCGGGACTAGCGGTAGCACAGATACGCAGTATTTT. Residues: CARSGTSGSTDTQYF.

The chain couples TRBV6-1 to TRBJ2-5; 9 bases line up with TRBD1. After removal of 6 bases from V and 2 bases from J, the junction contained 4 bases not matched to a gene. The CDR3 runs 14 residues. CDR1 and CDR2 from the germline V gene are MNHNS and SASEGT. The CDR3 region is CASSPGQGQETQYF. The CDR3 DNA sequence: TGTGCCAGCAGCCCCGGACAGGGGCAAGAGACCCAGTACTTC.

This chain links TRBV24-1 with TRBJ1-2; possible D gene TRBD1, 6 bases. Trimming cost V 3 bases and J 6 bases, with 10 bases left between them. Germline V gene sequence: CDR1 KGHDR, CDR2 SFDVKD. The CDR3 has 13 amino acids. As DNA, the CDR3 is TGTGCCACCAGTGATCCGGGGACACATGGCTACACCTTC. Its translation is CATSDPGTHGYTF.

The gene calls are TRBV19 and TRBJ2-7; D might be TRBD2 (5 bases). CDR3 length equals 15 residues. V lost 1 base and J lost 2, with 12 bases in between. Germline V gene data show CDR1 as LNHDA and CDR2 as SQIVND (reference sequence). CDR3: CASSIGGEFTYEQYF. CDR3 DNA: TGTGCCAGTAGTATAGGGGGAGAATTCACCTACGAGCAGTACTTC.

V usage is TRBV18 and J usage is TRBJ2-2, with D uncertain. The CDR3 extends over 15 amino acids. Trimming stripped 2 bases from V and 4 bases from J, with 11 bases between. Germline V lookup: CDR1 KGHSH, CDR2 LQKENI. The CDR3 region is CASSPRQDSTGELFF. The CDR3 DNA sequence: TGTGCCAGCTCACCAAGGCAGGATAGCACCGGGGAGCTGTTTTTT.

The chain joins TRBV11-3 to TRBJ2-2; D might be TRBD1 (6 bases). The CDR3 is 15 amino acids. Germline V CDR1 and CDR2: SGHNT, YENEEA. Trimming removed 7 bases at V and 5 bases at J, with 17 bases between. CDR3 loop: CASNIIGGITGELFF. The CDR3 DNA reads TGTGCCAGCAATATAATAGGGGGAATAACCGGGGAGCTGTTTTTT.

The CDR3: CAARLGARNTEAFF. In nucleotides, the CDR3 is TGCGCAGCGAGGTTGGGAGCCCGTAACACTGAAGCTTTCTTT. This chain connects TRBV23-1 to TRBJ1-1, with D unclear. TRBV23-1 has ORF status, its function being uncertain. CDR3 length equals 14 residues.

This chain connects TRBV12-5 to TRBJ2-3, with no clear D. Germline V lookup: CDR1 LGHNT, CDR2 FRNRAP. This CDR3 is built from 14 residues. The ends were cut back, 7 bases at V and 3 bases at J, with 14 bases in the middle. CDR3 loop: CASAPRSLTDTQYF. The CDR3 DNA reads as TGTGCTAGTGCTCCGAGATCATTAACAGATACGCAGTATTTT.

V and J are TRBV7-9 and TRBJ2-7; TRBD1 agrees at 11 bases. The junction had 7 bases not matched to a gene; V was cut back by 2 bases and J by 7 bases. The germline V gene encodes CDR1 SEHNR and CDR2 FQNEAQ (reference sequence). The CDR3 has 15 residues. As DNA, the CDR3 is TGTGCCAGCAGCTTACGGACAGGGGGCGCGGGAGAGCAGTACTTC. It codes for CASSLRTGGAGEQYF.

The rearrangement links TRBV28 to TRBJ1-1; D uncertain. This CDR3 region has 14 residues. Trimming took off 6 bases at V and 10 bases at J, with 21 bases between the two ends. The germline gives CDR1 MDHEN, CDR2 SYDVKM. The DNA of the CDR3 is TGTGCCAGCAGCTTGGCTTTCTCTTTCCCGGGAGCTTTCTTT. The encoded protein is CASSLAFSFPGAFF.

The chain employs TRBV7-9 and TRBJ2-3; D uncertain. This CDR3 is 14 amino acids long. Trimming stripped 4 bases from V and 6 bases from J, with 14 bases between. Germline V gives CDR1 SEHNR, CDR2 FQNEAQ (reference sequence). CDR3 DNA sequence: TGTGCCAGCAGCTCTCGGTCGGGTAGGGATACGCAGTATTTT. It is translated as CASSSRSGRDTQYF.

This clone was recorded at least ten times. V is TRBV28 and J is TRBJ1-6, with D perhaps matching TRBD1 (6 bases). This CDR3 contains 17 residues. Germline values: CDR1 MDHEN, CDR2 SYDVKM. Trimming shortened V by 6 bases and J by 4 bases, and 19 bases separated the two germline ends. The CDR3 nucleotides read TGTGCCAGCAGAAGTACAGGGATCAAGGGATATAATTCACCCCTCCACTTT. The encoded protein is CASRSTGIKGYNSPLHF. The full variable domain, with the rest looked up from reference TRBV28 and TRBJ1-6, is DVKVTQSSRYLVKRTGEKVFLECVQDMDHENMFWYRQDPGLGLRLIYFSYDVKMKEKGDIPEGYSVSREKKERFSLILESASTNQTSMYLCASRSTGIKGYNSPLHFGNGTRLTVT.

The rearrangement links TRBV9 to TRBJ1-4; 9 bases are a match to TRBD1. Germline V CDR1 and CDR2: SGDLS, YYNGEE. This CDR3 has 16 residues. Losses at the gene ends were 2 bases for V and 5 bases for J; bases not matched to a gene: 7. This CDR3 is CASSVRPGTGNEKLFF. Written as DNA, the CDR3 is TGTGCCAGCAGCGTGCGGCCCGGGACAGGGAATGAAAAACTGTTTTTT. Based on the CDR3 plus reference TRBV9 and TRBJ1-4, the full variable domain is DSGVTQTPKHLITATGQRVTLRCSPRSGDLSVYWYQQSLDQGLQFLIQYYNGEERAKGNILERFSAQQFPDLHSELNLSSLELGDSALYFCASSVRPGTGNEKLFFGSGTQLSVL.

The chain links TRBV4-2 to TRBJ2-1; TRBD2 agrees at 8 bases. Germline-derived CDR1 and CDR2 are LGHNA and YNFKEQ. V lost 3 bases and J lost 5; bases outside the gene matches: 6. This CDR3 is built from 15 residues. CDR3 loop: CASSHGGGRNNEQFF. The CDR3, as DNA: TGTGCCAGCAGCCACGGGGGGGGCCGGAACAATGAGCAGTTCTTC.

V and J are TRBV28 and TRBJ2-7; 10 positions match TRBD2. In germline, CDR1 is MDHEN, CDR2 SYDVKM. V trimming: 6 bases; J trimming: 0 bases; junction bases outside the gene matches: 5. This CDR3 spans 15 amino acids. CDR3 loop: CASRTSGLISYEQYF. CDR3 sequence (DNA): TGTGCCAGCAGGACTAGCGGGCTGATCTCCTACGAGCAGTACTTC.

This chain links TRBV7-9 with TRBJ2-3; 9 bases are shared with TRBD2. Germline V gives CDR1 SEHNR, CDR2 FQNEAQ (reference sequence). The V segment lost 10 bases and the J segment 0 bases; nucleotides outside the gene matches: 14. The CDR3 contains 17 residues. CDR3 protein: CAIRQGLAWSSTDTQYF. The DNA of the CDR3 is TGTGCCATCAGACAGGGACTAGCCTGGTCTAGCACAGATACGCAGTATTTT. Full variable domain (remainder filled in from reference TRBV7-9 and TRBJ2-3): DTGVSQNPRHKITKRGQNVTFRCDPISEHNRLYWYRQTLGQGPEFLTYFQNEAQLEKSRLLSDRFSAERPKGSFSTLEIQRTEQGDSAMYLCAIRQGLAWSSTDTQYFGPGTRLTVL.

The chain uses TRBV7-8 and TRBJ1-2; D not certain. In germline, CDR1 is SGHVS, CDR2 FQNEAQ. This CDR3 contains 13 residues. The ends were cut back, 1 base at V and 7 bases at J, with 10 bases in the middle. The CDR3 loop reads CASSLDRRVGYTF. The CDR3 DNA is TGTGCCAGCAGCTTAGACCGTCGGGTTGGCTACACCTTC.

This rearrangement joins TRBV21-1 to TRBJ1-6; TRBD1 was called by the table and not checked on the DNA. TRBV21-1 is a recognized pseudogene. This CDR3 is 15 amino acids long. CDR3 DNA: TGTGCCAGTATGGACAGGGGCCTGAGCAATTCACCCCTCCACTTT. Protein: CASMDRGLSNSPLHF.

V is TRBV24-1 and J is TRBJ2-2; tentatively, D is TRBD2 (6 bases). V was pared by 5 bases and J by 2 bases, with 11 bases between. The germline V gene encodes CDR1 KGHDR and CDR2 SFDVKD. The CDR3 spans 15 residues. The CDR3, as DNA: TGTGCCACCAGTGCCGGGGGACTCAACACCGGGGAGCTGTTTTTT. The encoded protein is CATSAGGLNTGELFF.

The CDR3 here is CASMGGWGQPQHF. DNA of the CDR3: TGTGCCAGCATGGGCGGGTGGGGTCAGCCCCAGCATTTT. The V and J genes are TRBV2 and TRBJ1-5, with D hard to call. V was cut by 7 bases and J by 6 bases, with 13 bases left in between. CDR1 and CDR2 (germline): SNHLY, FYNNEI. CDR3 length: 13 amino acids.

The chain joins TRBV9 to TRBJ1-2; no definite D call. This CDR3 comprises 15 residues. The V gene's germline CDR1 is SGDLS and CDR2 YYNGEE. V was clipped by 3 bases and J by 0 bases, with 12 bases between them. The CDR3 DNA is TGTGCCAGCAGCGCGTCGGTAACGCCTAACTATGGCTACACCTTC. Translated: CASSASVTPNYGYTF.

V and J are TRBV3-1 (or the pseudogene TRBV3-2) and TRBJ2-7, with D perhaps TRBD1 (6 bases). V was trimmed by 6 bases and J by 3 bases, leaving 12 bases between them. CDR1 LGHDT and CDR2 YNNKEL come from the germline V gene (reference sequence). The CDR3 runs to 13 residues. This CDR3 reads CASREGGGYEQYF. For the CDR3, the DNA is TGTGCCAGCAGGGAAGGGGGTGGCTACGAGCAGTACTTC.